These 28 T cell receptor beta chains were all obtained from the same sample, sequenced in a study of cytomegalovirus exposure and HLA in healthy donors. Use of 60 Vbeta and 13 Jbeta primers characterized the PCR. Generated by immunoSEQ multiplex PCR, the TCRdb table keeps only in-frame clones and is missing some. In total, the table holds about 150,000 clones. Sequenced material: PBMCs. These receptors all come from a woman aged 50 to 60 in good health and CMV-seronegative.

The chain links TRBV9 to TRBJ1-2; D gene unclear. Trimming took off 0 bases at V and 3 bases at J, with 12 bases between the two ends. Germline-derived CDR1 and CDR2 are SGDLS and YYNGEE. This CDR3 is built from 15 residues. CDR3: CASSVVGDADYGYTF. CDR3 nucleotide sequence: TGTGCCAGCAGCGTAGTCGGGGATGCGGACTATGGCTACACCTTC.

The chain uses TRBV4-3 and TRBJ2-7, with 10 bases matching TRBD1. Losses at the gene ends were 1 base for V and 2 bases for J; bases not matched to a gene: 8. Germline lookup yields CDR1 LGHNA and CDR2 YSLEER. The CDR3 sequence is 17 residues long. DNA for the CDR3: TGCGCCAGCAGCCAAGTCCACCGGGACAGGGGCCCCTACGAGCAGTACTTC. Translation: CASSQVHRDRGPYEQYF.

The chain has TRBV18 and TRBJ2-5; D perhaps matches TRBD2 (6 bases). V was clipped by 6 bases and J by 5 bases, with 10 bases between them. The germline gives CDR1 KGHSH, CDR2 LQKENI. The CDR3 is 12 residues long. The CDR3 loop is CASSGLGETQYF. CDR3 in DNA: TGTGCCAGCTCGGGACTGGGGGAGACCCAGTACTTC.

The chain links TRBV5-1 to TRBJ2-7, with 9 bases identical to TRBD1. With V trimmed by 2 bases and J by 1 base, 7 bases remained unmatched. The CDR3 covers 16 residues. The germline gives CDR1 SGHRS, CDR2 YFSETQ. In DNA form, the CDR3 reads TGCGCCAGCAGCTTTTCTCCGGGACAGGGATCCTACGAGCAGTACTTC. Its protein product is CASSFSPGQGSYEQYF.

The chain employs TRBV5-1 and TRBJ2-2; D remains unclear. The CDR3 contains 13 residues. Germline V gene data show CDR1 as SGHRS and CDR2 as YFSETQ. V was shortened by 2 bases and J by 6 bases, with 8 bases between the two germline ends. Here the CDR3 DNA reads TGCGCCAGCAGCTTCCAGACTGCCGGGGAGCTGTTTTTT. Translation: CASSFQTAGELFF. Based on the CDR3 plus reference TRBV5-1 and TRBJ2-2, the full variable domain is KAGVTQTPRYLIKTRGQQVTLSCSPISGHRSVSWYQQTPGQGLQFLFEYFSETQRNKGNFPGRFSGRQFSNSRSEMNVSTLELGDSALYLCASSFQTAGELFFGEGSRLTVL.

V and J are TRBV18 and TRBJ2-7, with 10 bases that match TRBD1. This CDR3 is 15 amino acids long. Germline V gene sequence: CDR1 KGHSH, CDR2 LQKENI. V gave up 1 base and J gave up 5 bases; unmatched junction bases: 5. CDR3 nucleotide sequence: TGTGCCAGCTCACCACTGGGACAGGGGAGCCACGAGCAGTACTTC. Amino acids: CASSPLGQGSHEQYF.

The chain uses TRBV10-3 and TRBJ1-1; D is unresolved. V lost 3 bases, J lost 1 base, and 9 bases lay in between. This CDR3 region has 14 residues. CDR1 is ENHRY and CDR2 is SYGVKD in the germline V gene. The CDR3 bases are TGTGCCATCAGTGAAAAAGGAGAGAACACTGAAGCTTTCTTT. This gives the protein CAISEKGENTEAFF.

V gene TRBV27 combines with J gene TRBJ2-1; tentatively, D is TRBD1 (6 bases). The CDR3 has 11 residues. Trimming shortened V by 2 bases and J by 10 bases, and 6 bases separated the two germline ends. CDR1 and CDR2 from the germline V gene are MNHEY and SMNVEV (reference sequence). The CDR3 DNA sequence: TGTGCCAGCAGTTTAACAGGGGAGCAGTTCTTC. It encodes CASSLTGEQFF.

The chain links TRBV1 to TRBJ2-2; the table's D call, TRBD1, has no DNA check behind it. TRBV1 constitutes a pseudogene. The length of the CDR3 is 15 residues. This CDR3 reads CTSSRKRGRTGELFF. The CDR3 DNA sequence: TGCACCAGCAGCCGGAAAAGGGGTCGGACCGGGGAGCTGTTTTTT.

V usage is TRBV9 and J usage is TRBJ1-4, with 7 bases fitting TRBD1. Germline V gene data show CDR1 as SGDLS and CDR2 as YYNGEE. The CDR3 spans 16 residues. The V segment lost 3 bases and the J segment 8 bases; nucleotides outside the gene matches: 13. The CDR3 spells CASSGAQGGRQEKLFF. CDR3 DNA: TGTGCCAGCAGCGGAGCGCAGGGGGGCAGACAGGAAAAACTGTTTTTT.

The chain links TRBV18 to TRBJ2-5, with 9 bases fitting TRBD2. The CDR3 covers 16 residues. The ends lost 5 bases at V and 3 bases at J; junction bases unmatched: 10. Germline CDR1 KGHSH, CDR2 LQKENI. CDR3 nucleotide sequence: TGTGCCAGCTCAGCCCAGAGTAGCGGGAGCGAAGAGACCCAGTACTTC. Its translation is CASSAQSSGSEETQYF.

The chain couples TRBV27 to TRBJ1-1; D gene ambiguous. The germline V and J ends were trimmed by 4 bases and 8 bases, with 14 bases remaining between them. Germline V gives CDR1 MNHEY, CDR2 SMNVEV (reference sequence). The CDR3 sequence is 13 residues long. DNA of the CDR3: TGTGCCAGCAGTTCCTCTTGGGGAGGAGAAGCTTTCTTT. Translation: CASSSSWGGEAFF.

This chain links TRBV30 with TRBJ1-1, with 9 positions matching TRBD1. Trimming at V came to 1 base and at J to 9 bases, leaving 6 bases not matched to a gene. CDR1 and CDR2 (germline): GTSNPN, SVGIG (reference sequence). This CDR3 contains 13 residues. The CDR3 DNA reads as TGTGCCTGGAGTGCCACCGGGACAGGGAAAGCTTTCTTT. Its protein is CAWSATGTGKAFF. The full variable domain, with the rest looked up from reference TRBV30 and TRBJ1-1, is SQTIHQWPATLVQPVGSPLSLECTVEGTSNPNLYWYRQAAGRGLQLLFYSVGIGQISSEVPQNLSASRPQDRQFILSSKKLLLSDSGFYLCAWSATGTGKAFFGQGTRLTVV.

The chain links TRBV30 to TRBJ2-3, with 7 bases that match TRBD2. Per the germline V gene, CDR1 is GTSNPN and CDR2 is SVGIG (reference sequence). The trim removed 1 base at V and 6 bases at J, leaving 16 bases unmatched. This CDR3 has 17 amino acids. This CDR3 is CAWSAPEGGGFVDTQYF. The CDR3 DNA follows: TGTGCCTGGAGTGCGCCGGAGGGCGGGGGTTTTGTGGATACGCAGTATTTT.

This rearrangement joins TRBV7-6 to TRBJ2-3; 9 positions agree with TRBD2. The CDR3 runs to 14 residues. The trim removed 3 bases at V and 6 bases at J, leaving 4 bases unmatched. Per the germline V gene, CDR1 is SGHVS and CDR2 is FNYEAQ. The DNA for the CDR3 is TGTGCCAGCAGCTTGAGCGGGGGGAGGGATACGCAGTATTTT. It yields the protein CASSLSGGRDTQYF.

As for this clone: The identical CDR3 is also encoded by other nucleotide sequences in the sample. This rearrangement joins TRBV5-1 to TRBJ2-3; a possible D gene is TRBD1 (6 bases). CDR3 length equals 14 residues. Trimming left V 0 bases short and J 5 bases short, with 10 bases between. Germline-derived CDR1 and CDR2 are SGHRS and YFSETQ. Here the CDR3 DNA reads TGCGCCAGCAGCTTGGGGCAGGGGATAGATACGCAGTATTTT. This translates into CASSLGQGIDTQYF. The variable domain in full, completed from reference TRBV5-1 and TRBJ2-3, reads KAGVTQTPRYLIKTRGQQVTLSCSPISGHRSVSWYQQTPGQGLQFLFEYFSETQRNKGNFPGRFSGRQFSNSRSEMNVSTLELGDSALYLCASSLGQGIDTQYFGPGTRLTVL.

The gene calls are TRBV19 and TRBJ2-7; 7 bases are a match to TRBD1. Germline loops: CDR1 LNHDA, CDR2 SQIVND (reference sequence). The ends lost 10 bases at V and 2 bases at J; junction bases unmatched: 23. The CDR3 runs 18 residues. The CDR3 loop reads CATLGWGHRTGATYEQYF. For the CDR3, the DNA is TGTGCCACTCTAGGCTGGGGACATAGGACAGGAGCCACCTACGAGCAGTACTTC.

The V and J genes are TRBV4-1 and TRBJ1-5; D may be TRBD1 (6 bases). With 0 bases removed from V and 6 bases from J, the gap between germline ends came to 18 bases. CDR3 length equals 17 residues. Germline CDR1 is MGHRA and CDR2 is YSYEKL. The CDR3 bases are TGCGCCAGCAGCCAAGATTTTGGGACACTCCTAAGTCAGCCCCAGCATTTT. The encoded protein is CASSQDFGTLLSQPQHF.

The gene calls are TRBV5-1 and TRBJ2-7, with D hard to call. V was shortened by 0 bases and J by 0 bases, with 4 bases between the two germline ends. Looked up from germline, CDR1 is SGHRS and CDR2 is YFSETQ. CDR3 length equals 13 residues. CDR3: CASSLASSYEQYF. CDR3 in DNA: TGCGCCAGCAGCTTGGCCAGCTCCTACGAGCAGTACTTC.

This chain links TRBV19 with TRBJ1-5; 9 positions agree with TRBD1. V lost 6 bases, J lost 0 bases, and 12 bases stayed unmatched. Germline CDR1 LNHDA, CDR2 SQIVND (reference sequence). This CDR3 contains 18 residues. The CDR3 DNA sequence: TGTGCCAGTAGGCCCTCCAGGTCGGGACAGGGTAGCAATCAGCCCCAGCATTTT. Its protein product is CASRPSRSGQGSNQPQHF.

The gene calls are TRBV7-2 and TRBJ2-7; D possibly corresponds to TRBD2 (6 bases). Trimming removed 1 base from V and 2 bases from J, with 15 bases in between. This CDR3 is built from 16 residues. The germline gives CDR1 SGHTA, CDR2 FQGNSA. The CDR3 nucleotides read TGTGCCAGCAGCTTAGACGGAGGGGAGGTCGCCTACGAGCAGTACTTC. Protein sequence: CASSLDGGEVAYEQYF.

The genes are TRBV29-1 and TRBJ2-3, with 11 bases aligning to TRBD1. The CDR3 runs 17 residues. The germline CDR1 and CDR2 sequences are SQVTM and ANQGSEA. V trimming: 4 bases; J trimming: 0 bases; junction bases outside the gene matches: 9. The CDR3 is CSVVSPGQGASTDTQYF. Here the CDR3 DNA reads TGCAGCGTTGTCTCCCCTGGACAGGGGGCGAGCACAGATACGCAGTATTTT.

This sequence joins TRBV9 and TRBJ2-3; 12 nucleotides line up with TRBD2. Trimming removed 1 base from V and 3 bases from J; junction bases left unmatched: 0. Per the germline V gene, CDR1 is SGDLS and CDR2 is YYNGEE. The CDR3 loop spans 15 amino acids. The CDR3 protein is CASSVTSGRTDTQYF. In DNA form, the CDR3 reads TGTGCCAGCAGCGTAACTAGCGGGAGGACAGATACGCAGTATTTT.

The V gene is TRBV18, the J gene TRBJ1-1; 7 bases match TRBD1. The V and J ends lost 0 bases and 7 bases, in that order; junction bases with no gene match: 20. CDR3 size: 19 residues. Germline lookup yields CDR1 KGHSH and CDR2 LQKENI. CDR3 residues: CASSPPVDWTGLIGLEAFF. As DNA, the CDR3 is TGTGCCAGCTCACCACCGGTGGACTGGACAGGTCTCATCGGACTTGAAGCTTTCTTT.

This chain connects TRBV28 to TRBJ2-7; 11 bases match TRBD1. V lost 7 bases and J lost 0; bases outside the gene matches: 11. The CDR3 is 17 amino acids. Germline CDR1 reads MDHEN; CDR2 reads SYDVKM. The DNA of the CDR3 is TGTGCCAGCAACAAACCTTCCGGGACAGGGGGCTCCTACGAGCAGTACTTC. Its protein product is CASNKPSGTGGSYEQYF.

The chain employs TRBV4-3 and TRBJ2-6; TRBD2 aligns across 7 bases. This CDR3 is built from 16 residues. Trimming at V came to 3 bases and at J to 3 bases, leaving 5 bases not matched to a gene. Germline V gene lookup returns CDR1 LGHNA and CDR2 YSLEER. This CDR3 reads CASSQGGAGGANVLTF. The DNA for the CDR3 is TGCGCCAGCAGCCAGGGAGGGGCTGGTGGGGCCAACGTCCTGACTTTC.

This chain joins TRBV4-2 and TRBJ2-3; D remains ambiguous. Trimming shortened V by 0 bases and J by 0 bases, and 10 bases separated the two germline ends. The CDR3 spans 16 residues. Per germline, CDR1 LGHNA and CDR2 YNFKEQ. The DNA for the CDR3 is TGTGCCAGCAGCCAAGAGTCGTCTGGCAGCACAGATACGCAGTATTTT. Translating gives CASSQESSGSTDTQYF.

Here the CDR3 reads CASSRSIQGYEQYF. The CDR3 DNA reads TGTGCCAGCAGCCGCAGTATTCAGGGCTACGAGCAGTACTTC. The rearrangement uses TRBV27 and TRBJ2-7; D is perhaps TRBD1 (5 bases). V lost 6 bases and J 3 bases, leaving 15 bases between the germline ends. CDR1 MNHEY and CDR2 SMNVEV come from the germline V gene (reference sequence). This CDR3 is built from 14 residues.